The 10 T cell receptor beta chains given below trace back to one sample, sequenced in a study of T cells in Graves' hyperthyroidism and ophthalmopathy. RNA transcripts gave rise to amplified TCR beta CDR3 regions. The HTBI primer set served for first-round RT-PCR of the TCR CDR3. TCRdb itself ran the multiplex PCR reads through MiXCR, one entry per CDR3 protein. The table has over 120,000 distinct CDR3 sequences, 22% seen once; the top ten hold around 69%. The sequenced sample was blood. These receptors were taken from a woman between 50 and 59 years old with Graves' hyperthyroidism that later progressed to Graves' ophthalmopathy.

This clonotype was found many times. The chain is built from TRBV7-8 and TRBJ1-2; maybe TRBD1 (5 bases). The CDR3 has 15 residues. The germline V and J ends were trimmed by 5 bases and 5 bases, with 18 bases remaining between them. The germline V gene encodes CDR1 SGHVS and CDR2 FQNEAQ. The CDR3 DNA sequence: TGTGCCAGCAGCCTAAAAGAGGGACGGCAGTATGGCTACACCTTC. As protein: CASSLKEGRQYGYTF.

This clonotype was picked up many times. The gene calls are TRBV5-1 and TRBJ1-5; possible D gene TRBD1, 5 bases. V was cut by 2 bases and J by 7 bases, with 16 bases left in between. Per germline, CDR1 SGHRS and CDR2 YFSETQ. The CDR3 runs to 15 residues. CDR3 bases: TGCGCCAGCAGCTTAGGCCAGGGCTTTGGGCAGCCCCAGCATTTT. It yields the protein CASSLGQGFGQPQHF.

This clonotype occurred many times. The rearrangement uses TRBV3-1 and TRBJ2-1; possibly TRBD2 for D (6 bases). Germline lookup yields CDR1 LGHDT and CDR2 YNNKEL (reference sequence). The V gene lost 3 bases and the J gene lost 6 bases, with 9 bases spanning the gap. The CDR3 spans 13 residues. CDR3 protein: CASSHGGGNEQFF. The CDR3 DNA reads as TGTGCCAGCAGCCATGGGGGAGGCAATGAGCAGTTCTTC.

The sample holds many counts of this clonotype. The gene calls are TRBV7-9 and TRBJ1-1; 8 bases match TRBD1. The CDR3 is 14 residues long. J lost 3 bases, V lost 5 bases, and 5 bases had no gene match. Germline-derived CDR1 and CDR2 are SEHNR and FQNEAQ (reference sequence). DNA for the CDR3: TGTGCCAGCAGCCTTCAGGGGGCTCACACTGAAGCTTTCTTT. Translating it yields CASSLQGAHTEAFF. The full variable domain, its missing parts supplied by reference TRBV7-9 and TRBJ1-1, is DTGVSQNPRHKITKRGQNVTFRCDPISEHNRLYWYRQTLGQGPEFLTYFQNEAQLEKSRLLSDRFSAERPKGSFSTLEIQRTEQGDSAMYLCASSLQGAHTEAFFGQGTRLTVV.

The chain uses TRBV28 and TRBJ1-5; D uncertain. Germline V lookup: CDR1 MDHEN, CDR2 SYDVKM. V dropped 0 bases and J dropped 6 bases, with 6 bases sitting between them. The CDR3 is 13 amino acids. CDR3 residues: CASSLCSIQPQHF. CDR3 coding DNA: TGTGCCAGCAGTTTATGTTCTATTCAGCCCCAGCATTTT. Looking up the rest from reference TRBV28 and TRBJ1-5 gives the full variable domain: DVKVTQSSRYLVKRTGEKVFLECVQDMDHENMFWYRQDPGLGLRLIYFSYDVKMKEKGDIPEGYSVSREKKERFSLILESASTNQTSMYLCASSLCSIQPQHFGDGTRLSIL.

There are many counts of this clonotype. CDR3 nucleotides: TGTGCCAGCACTAAAAAGAGTGGGAGCGGGACAGGGTACGAAAAACTGTTTTTT. It yields the protein CASTKKSGSGTGYEKLFF. The V and J genes are TRBV4-2 and TRBJ1-4, with 9 bases that match TRBD1. The germline CDR1 and CDR2 sequences are LGHNA and YNFKEQ. J was trimmed by 8 bases and V by 7 bases; bases with no gene match: 20. This CDR3 contains 18 residues.

This clonotype was counted a few times. The V and J genes are TRBV27 and TRBJ2-5, with D maybe TRBD1 (6 bases). Germline V gene sequence: CDR1 MNHEY, CDR2 SMNVEV (reference sequence). The CDR3 loop spans 15 amino acids. Between the trimmed V and J ends, which lost 5 bases and 3 bases, there was a span of 16 bases. The CDR3 loop reads CASSRAGTWKETQYF. CDR3 DNA sequence: TGTGCCAGCAGTCGTGCCGGGACATGGAAAGAGACCCAGTACTTC.

There are many counts of this clonotype. This chain links TRBV5-6 with TRBJ2-5; D unclear. CDR1 is SGHDT, CDR2 YYEEEE, per germline. V was cut by 1 base and J by 0 bases, with 4 bases left in between. The CDR3 extends over 13 amino acids. CDR3 sequence: CASSLTHQETQYF. The CDR3 nucleotides read TGTGCCAGCAGCTTGACCCACCAAGAGACCCAGTACTTC.

In its sample, this clonotype was seen many times. This chain uses TRBV2 with TRBJ2-2, with a tentative D call TRBD1 (5 bases). The germline V and J ends were trimmed by 7 bases and 7 bases, with 13 bases remaining between them. This CDR3 has 13 residues. Germline-derived CDR1 and CDR2 are SNHLY and FYNNEI. This CDR3 reads CASKGQGHGELFF. CDR3 nucleotide sequence: TGTGCCAGCAAAGGGCAGGGTCACGGGGAGCTGTTTTTT.

The V and J genes are TRBV28 and TRBJ1-2; TRBD1 matches at 11 bases. Trimming at V came to 10 bases and at J to 5 bases, leaving 9 bases not matched to a gene. This CDR3 contains 14 residues. Looked up from germline, CDR1 is MDHEN and CDR2 is SYDVKM. CDR3 sequence reads: CAIQGQGGWYGYTF. CDR3 DNA: TGTGCCATCCAGGGACAGGGGGGTTGGTATGGCTACACCTTC.